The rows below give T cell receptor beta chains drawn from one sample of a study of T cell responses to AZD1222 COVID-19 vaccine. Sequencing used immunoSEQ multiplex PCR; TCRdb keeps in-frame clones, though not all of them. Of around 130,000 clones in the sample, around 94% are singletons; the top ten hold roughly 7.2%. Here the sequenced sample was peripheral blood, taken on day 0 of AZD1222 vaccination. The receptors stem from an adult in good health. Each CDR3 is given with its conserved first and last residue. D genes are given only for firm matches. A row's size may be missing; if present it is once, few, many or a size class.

CDR3 DNA: TGCGCCAGCAGCCAAGTTGGACTGTACTATGGCTACACCTTC; CDR3 protein: CASSQVGLYYGYTF; CDR3 length: 14; J gene: TRBJ1-2; V gene: TRBV4-1; D gene: NA; clone size: once
CDR3 DNA: TGTGCCAGCAACTTGCTTGGAGGTGTCAATGAGCAGTTCTTC; CDR3 protein: CASNLLGGVNEQFF; CDR3 length: 14; J gene: TRBJ2-1; V gene: TRBV6-5; D gene: NA; clone size: NA
CDR3 DNA: TGTGCCAGCAGCAGCAGCGGGAGGGAAAGGAAGCAGTACTTC; CDR3 protein: CASSSSGRERKQYF; CDR3 length: 14; J gene: TRBJ2-7; V gene: TRBV28; D gene: TRBD2; clone size: NA
CDR3 DNA: TGCAGCATTGAGACAGGGTCCACAACTGAAGCTTTCTTT; CDR3 protein: CSIETGSTTEAFF; CDR3 length: 13; J gene: TRBJ1-1; V gene: TRBV29-1; D gene: TRBD1; clone size: NA
CDR3 DNA: TGTGCCAGCAGCCCTCAGGGGACCTCCTACAATGAGCAGTTCTTC; CDR3 protein: CASSPQGTSYNEQFF; CDR3 length: 15; J gene: TRBJ2-1; V gene: TRBV5-4; D gene: NA; clone size: once
CDR3 DNA: TGTGCCAGCAGCGTCCGGGACACCGGCTACGAGCAGTACTTC; CDR3 protein: CASSVRDTGYEQYF; CDR3 length: 14; J gene: TRBJ2-7; V gene: TRBV5-4; D gene: NA; clone size: NA
CDR3 DNA: TGTGCCAGCAGGACACCCAGGGGAGGGACCGGGGAGCTGTTTTTT; CDR3 protein: CASRTPRGGTGELFF; CDR3 length: 15; J gene: TRBJ2-2; V gene: TRBV2; D gene: NA; clone size: NA
CDR3 DNA: TGTGCCTTCGCGGCGGGGAGCTCCTATAATTCACCCCTCCACTTT; CDR3 protein: CAFAAGSSYNSPLHF; CDR3 length: 15; J gene: TRBJ1-6; V gene: TRBV30; D gene: NA; clone size: NA
CDR3 DNA: TGTGCCAGCAGCCAGGCCCTGGGGGGCGTAAATGAAAAACTGTTTTTT; CDR3 protein: CASSQALGGVNEKLFF; CDR3 length: 16; J gene: TRBJ1-4; V gene: TRBV3-1/TRBV3-2; D gene: NA; clone size: NA
CDR3 DNA: TGTGCCAGCAGTTTCTCAGGGAATTCTGGAAACACCATATATTTT; CDR3 protein: CASSFSGNSGNTIYF; CDR3 length: 15; J gene: TRBJ1-3; V gene: TRBV6-5; D gene: NA; clone size: NA
CDR3 DNA: TGTGCCAGTAGTATAGCTGGGACCGGCTACGAGCAGTACTTC; CDR3 protein: CASSIAGTGYEQYF; CDR3 length: 14; J gene: TRBJ2-7; V gene: TRBV19; D gene: NA; clone size: once
CDR3 DNA: TGTGCCAGCTCTAAGGACAGGGGCACTGAAGCTTTCTTT; CDR3 protein: CASSKDRGTEAFF; CDR3 length: 13; J gene: TRBJ1-1; V gene: TRBV18; D gene: TRBD1; clone size: NA
CDR3 DNA: TGTGCCAGCAGCTTAGGTGTGGGTCAAGAGACCCAGTACTTC; CDR3 protein: CASSLGVGQETQYF; CDR3 length: 14; J gene: TRBJ2-5; V gene: TRBV11-2; D gene: NA; clone size: once
CDR3 DNA: TGTGCCAGTAGTCCCCGTAACAATGAGCAGTTCTTC; CDR3 protein: CASSPRNNEQFF; CDR3 length: 12; J gene: TRBJ2-1; V gene: TRBV19; D gene: NA; clone size: NA
CDR3 DNA: TGTGCCAGTTCCAAAGGGGTTTCCCTCCACTTT; CDR3 protein: CASSKGVSLHF; CDR3 length: 11; J gene: TRBJ1-6; V gene: TRBV19; D gene: NA; clone size: NA
CDR3 DNA: TGTGCCAGCAGTGAAGCGGGGGCTTTAACCTACGAGCAGTACTTC; CDR3 protein: CASSEAGALTYEQYF; CDR3 length: 15; J gene: TRBJ2-7; V gene: TRBV6-1; D gene: NA; clone size: NA
CDR3 DNA: TGTGCCAGCAGCTTAGGGGGCCTCCTAGACGAGCAGTACTTC; CDR3 protein: CASSLGGLLDEQYF; CDR3 length: 14; J gene: TRBJ2-7; V gene: TRBV11-2; D gene: NA; clone size: NA
CDR3 DNA: TGTGCCAGCAGCTTAGGAAGGAACACTGAAGCTTTCTTT; CDR3 protein: CASSLGRNTEAFF; CDR3 length: 13; J gene: TRBJ1-1; V gene: TRBV7-3; D gene: NA; clone size: once
CDR3 DNA: TGCGCCAGCAGTTTAGGATCTGGGGCCAACGTCCTGACTTTC; CDR3 protein: CASSLGSGANVLTF; CDR3 length: 14; J gene: TRBJ2-6; V gene: TRBV5-1; D gene: NA; clone size: NA
CDR3 DNA: TGCGCCAGCAGCCAAGCAGGTGGACTAGCGAATAATGAGCAGTTCTTC; CDR3 protein: CASSQAGGLANNEQFF; CDR3 length: 16; J gene: TRBJ2-1; V gene: TRBV4-1; D gene: TRBD2; clone size: NA
CDR3 DNA: TGTGCCAGCAGACGGTTCGACGGTCCCTACGAGCAGTACTTC; CDR3 protein: CASRRFDGPYEQYF; CDR3 length: 14; J gene: TRBJ2-7; V gene: TRBV6-5; D gene: NA; clone size: NA
CDR3 DNA: TGTGCCAGCAGCGTAGCGGCGGGAGGGGGCAATGAGCAGTTCTTC; CDR3 protein: CASSVAAGGGNEQFF; CDR3 length: 15; J gene: TRBJ2-1; V gene: TRBV9; D gene: TRBD2; clone size: NA
CDR3 DNA: TGTGCCAGCAGCTTAGCACGGACGAACACTGAAGCTTTCTTT; CDR3 protein: CASSLARTNTEAFF; CDR3 length: 14; J gene: TRBJ1-1; V gene: TRBV7-2; D gene: NA; clone size: NA
CDR3 DNA: TGCGCCAGCAGCCTGGGGGGACAGCTCACAGATACGCAGTATTTT; CDR3 protein: CASSLGGQLTDTQYF; CDR3 length: 15; J gene: TRBJ2-3; V gene: TRBV4-3; D gene: NA; clone size: NA
CDR3 DNA: TGCGCCAGCAGCTTGGCCGGCAGGACAGGGGCCGATGGCTACACCTTC; CDR3 protein: CASSLAGRTGADGYTF; CDR3 length: 16; J gene: TRBJ1-2; V gene: TRBV5-1; D gene: TRBD1; clone size: once
CDR3 DNA: TGTGCCAGCAGTTTATCGGACCCGCTATGGTCCTACGAGCAGTACTTC; CDR3 protein: CASSLSDPLWSYEQYF; CDR3 length: 16; J gene: TRBJ2-7; V gene: TRBV27; D gene: NA; clone size: NA
CDR3 DNA: TGTGCCAGCAGCCGGTCTGAAGCTTTCTTT; CDR3 protein: CASSRSEAFF; CDR3 length: 10; J gene: TRBJ1-1; V gene: TRBV3-1/TRBV3-2; D gene: NA; clone size: NA
CDR3 DNA: TGCGCCAGCAGCCAAGATCTAACAGGGGAGGTGTCCTACGAGCAGTACTTC; CDR3 protein: CASSQDLTGEVSYEQYF; CDR3 length: 17; J gene: TRBJ2-7; V gene: TRBV4-3; D gene: NA; clone size: NA
CDR3 DNA: TGCGCCAGCAGCCAAGAGAAGCGGGAGGTCAATGAGCAGTTCTTC; CDR3 protein: CASSQEKREVNEQFF; CDR3 length: 15; J gene: TRBJ2-1; V gene: TRBV4-1; D gene: TRBD2; clone size: NA
CDR3 DNA: TGTGCCAGCAGCTCCCCCCTGACTAGCGGCCACAATGAGCAGTTCTTC; CDR3 protein: CASSSPLTSGHNEQFF; CDR3 length: 16; J gene: TRBJ2-1; V gene: TRBV7-6; D gene: TRBD2; clone size: NA
CDR3 DNA: TGCGCCAGCAGCCAAGGGGTACAACCTGGAAACACCATATATTTT; CDR3 protein: CASSQGVQPGNTIYF; CDR3 length: 15; J gene: TRBJ1-3; V gene: TRBV4-3; D gene: NA; clone size: NA
CDR3 DNA: TGTGCCAGCAGCCCCGAAGCGGGAGGGCTAGTAAATGAGCAGTTCTTC; CDR3 protein: CASSPEAGGLVNEQFF; CDR3 length: 16; J gene: TRBJ2-1; V gene: TRBV7-6; D gene: TRBD2; clone size: once
CDR3 DNA: TGTGCCAGCAGCATCGACAGGTTGAACACCGGGGAGCTGTTTTTT; CDR3 protein: CASSIDRLNTGELFF; CDR3 length: 15; J gene: TRBJ2-2; V gene: TRBV5-5; D gene: NA; clone size: once
CDR3 DNA: TGTGCCAGCAGTTACTCCACAGTAGGCCAGCCCCAGCATTTT; CDR3 protein: CASSYSTVGQPQHF; CDR3 length: 14; J gene: TRBJ1-5; V gene: TRBV6-5; D gene: NA; clone size: NA
CDR3 DNA: TGTGCCAGCAGCGGGAGAGGAGGGAATGAGCAGTTCTTC; CDR3 protein: CASSGRGGNEQFF; CDR3 length: 13; J gene: TRBJ2-1; V gene: TRBV6-5; D gene: NA; clone size: NA
CDR3 DNA: TGTGCCAGCAGCCTCGAAGCCGGGGAGCTGTTTTTT; CDR3 protein: CASSLEAGELFF; CDR3 length: 12; J gene: TRBJ2-2; V gene: TRBV7-9; D gene: NA; clone size: once
CDR3 DNA: TGTGCCATCAGCCGGACAGGGGATAGCAATCAGCCCCAGCATTTT; CDR3 protein: CAISRTGDSNQPQHF; CDR3 length: 15; J gene: TRBJ1-5; V gene: TRBV10-3; D gene: TRBD1; clone size: NA
CDR3 DNA: TGTGCCAGCAGTTATGGGGCTACAGCTTTCTTT; CDR3 protein: CASSYGATAFF; CDR3 length: 11; J gene: TRBJ1-1; V gene: TRBV6-2/TRBV6-3; D gene: NA; clone size: NA
CDR3 DNA: TGTGCCAGTAGTCAGAACCTAAGGACTGAAGCTTTCTTT; CDR3 protein: CASSQNLRTEAFF; CDR3 length: 13; J gene: TRBJ1-1; V gene: TRBV19; D gene: NA; clone size: NA
CDR3 DNA: TGTGCCGTGGGGACAACTCCTGGAAACACCATATATTTT; CDR3 protein: CAVGTTPGNTIYF; CDR3 length: 13; J gene: TRBJ1-3; V gene: TRBV19; D gene: NA; clone size: NA
CDR3 DNA: TGTGCCAGCAGCCCAGGGCTAGCGAGCCAAGAGACCCAGTACTTC; CDR3 protein: CASSPGLASQETQYF; CDR3 length: 15; J gene: TRBJ2-5; V gene: TRBV7-9; D gene: NA; clone size: NA
CDR3 DNA: TGCGCCAGCAGCACAGGACAGGCCGGGGAGCTGTTTTTT; CDR3 protein: CASSTGQAGELFF; CDR3 length: 13; J gene: TRBJ2-2; V gene: TRBV5-1; D gene: TRBD1; clone size: NA
CDR3 DNA: TGCGCCAGCAGCCAGCGGGAGTTACCAGATACGCAGTATTTT; CDR3 protein: CASSQRELPDTQYF; CDR3 length: 14; J gene: TRBJ2-3; V gene: TRBV10-1; D gene: TRBD2; clone size: NA
CDR3 DNA: TGTGCCAGTAGATCCGGTACAGGGGTAGGTAGCAATCAGCCCCAGCATTTT; CDR3 protein: CASRSGTGVGSNQPQHF; CDR3 length: 17; J gene: TRBJ1-5; V gene: TRBV19; D gene: TRBD1; clone size: NA
CDR3 DNA: TGTGCCATCAGCGCCCTAGCGGGCCTGAACACCGGGGAGCTGTTTTTT; CDR3 protein: CAISALAGLNTGELFF; CDR3 length: 16; J gene: TRBJ2-2; V gene: TRBV10-3; D gene: TRBD2; clone size: NA